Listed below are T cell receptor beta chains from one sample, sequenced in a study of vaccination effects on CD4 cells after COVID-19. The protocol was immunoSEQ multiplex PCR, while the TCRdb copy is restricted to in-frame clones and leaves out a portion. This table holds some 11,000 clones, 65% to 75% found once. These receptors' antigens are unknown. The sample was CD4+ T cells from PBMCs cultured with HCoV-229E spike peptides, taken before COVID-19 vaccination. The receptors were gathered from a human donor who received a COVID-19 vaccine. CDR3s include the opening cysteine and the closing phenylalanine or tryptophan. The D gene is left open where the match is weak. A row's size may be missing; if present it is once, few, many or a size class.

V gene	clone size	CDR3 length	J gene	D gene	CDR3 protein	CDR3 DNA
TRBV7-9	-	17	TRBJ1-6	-	CASSLAAASSYNSPLHF	TGTGCCAGCAGCTTAGCTGCGGCTAGCTCCTATAATTCACCCCTCCACTTT
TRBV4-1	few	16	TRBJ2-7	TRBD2	CASSHIAASGAYEQYF	TGCGCCAGCAGTCATATAGCGGCTAGCGGGGCCTACGAGCAGTACTTC
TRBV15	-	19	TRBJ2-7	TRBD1	CATSRDCNRGGWFSYEQYF	TGTGCCACCAGCAGAGATTGCAACCGAGGGGGCTGGTTTTCCTACGAGCAGTACTTC
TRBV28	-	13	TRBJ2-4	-	CASGRALRNIQYF	TGTGCCAGCGGCCGGGCCCTAAGAAACATTCAGTACTTC
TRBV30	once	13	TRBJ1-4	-	CACQGGGNEKLFF	TGTGCCTGTCAAGGAGGCGGTAATGAAAAACTGTTTTTT
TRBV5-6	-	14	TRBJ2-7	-	CASSLGAGPWEQYF	TGTGCCAGCAGCTTGGGGGCAGGGCCTTGGGAGCAGTACTTC
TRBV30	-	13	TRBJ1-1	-	CAWSVLIGTEAFF	TGTGCCTGGAGTGTCTTGATCGGCACTGAAGCTTTCTTT
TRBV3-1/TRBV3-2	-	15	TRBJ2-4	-	CASSRTGIAKNIQYF	TGTGCCAGCAGCAGAACAGGGATAGCCAAAAACATTCAGTACTTC
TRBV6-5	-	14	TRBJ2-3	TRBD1	CASRPGTGRDTQYF	TGTGCCAGCAGGCCCGGGACAGGGCGAGATACGCAGTATTTT
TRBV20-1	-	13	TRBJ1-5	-	CSASKDRNQPQHF	TGCAGTGCTAGTAAGGACAGAAATCAGCCCCAGCATTTT
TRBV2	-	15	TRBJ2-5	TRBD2	CASSRTSGGGETQYF	TGTGCCAGCAGTCGGACTAGCGGGGGAGGGGAGACCCAGTACTTC
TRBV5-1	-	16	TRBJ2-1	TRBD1	CASSLAVGQGQGEQFF	TGCGCCAGCAGCTTGGCGGTAGGACAGGGCCAAGGGGAGCAGTTCTTC
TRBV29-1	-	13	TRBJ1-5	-	CSVEDRALGPQHF	TGCAGCGTTGAAGACAGGGCTCTGGGGCCCCAGCATTTT
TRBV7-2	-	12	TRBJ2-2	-	CASSSDTGELFF	TGTGCCAGCAGCTCAGACACCGGGGAGCTGTTTTTT
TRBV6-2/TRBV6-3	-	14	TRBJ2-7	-	CASSDRDGAYEQYF	TGTGCCAGCAGTGACCGGGACGGAGCCTACGAGCAGTACTTC
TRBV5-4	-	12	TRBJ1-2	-	CASSGADSENTF	TGTGCCAGCAGCGGGGCCGACAGCGAGAACACCTTC
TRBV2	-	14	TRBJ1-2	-	CASSADGPRGGYTF	TGTGCCAGCAGTGCGGACGGTCCCCGGGGTGGCTACACCTTC
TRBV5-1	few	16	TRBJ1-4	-	CASSLGALEGNEKLFF	TGCGCCAGCAGCTTGGGGGCCTTAGAGGGTAATGAAAAACTGTTTTTT
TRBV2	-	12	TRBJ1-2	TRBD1	CASSKTGNGYTF	TGTGCCAGCAGCAAGACAGGGAATGGCTACACCTTC
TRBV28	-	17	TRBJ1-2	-	CASSFWRTALTNYGYTF	TGTGCCAGCAGTTTTTGGAGAACAGCACTAACTAACTATGGCTACACCTTC
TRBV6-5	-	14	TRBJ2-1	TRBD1	CASRSGGSYNEQFF	TGTGCCAGCAGGTCAGGGGGCTCCTACAATGAGCAGTTCTTC
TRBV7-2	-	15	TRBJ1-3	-	CASSLVGGQGNTIYF	TGTGCCAGCAGCTTAGTGGGGGGGCAAGGAAACACCATATATTTT
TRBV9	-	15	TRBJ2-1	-	CASSSSEGSYNEQFF	TGTGCCAGCAGCTCCAGTGAGGGCTCCTACAATGAGCAGTTCTTC
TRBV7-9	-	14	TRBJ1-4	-	CASSFGGGFEKLFF	TGTGCCAGCAGCTTCGGAGGAGGATTTGAAAAACTGTTTTTT
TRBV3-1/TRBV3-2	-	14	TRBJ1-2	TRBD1	CASTQGTGNYGYTF	TGTGCCAGCACCCAAGGGACAGGGAACTATGGCTACACCTTC
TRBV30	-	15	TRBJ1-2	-	CAWRSLPGVNYGYTF	TGTGCCTGGAGATCCCTCCCTGGGGTTAACTATGGCTACACCTTC
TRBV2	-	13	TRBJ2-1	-	CASKKPGRNEQFF	TGTGCCAGCAAGAAGCCGGGACGCAATGAGCAGTTCTTC
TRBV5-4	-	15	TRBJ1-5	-	CASSLDGGSNQPQHF	TGTGCCAGCAGCTTGGATGGGGGGAGTAATCAGCCCCAGCATTTT
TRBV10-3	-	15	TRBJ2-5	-	CAISDYGRTQETQYF	TGTGCCATCAGTGATTACGGACGCACCCAAGAGACCCAGTACTTC
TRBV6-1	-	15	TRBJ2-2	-	CASSEIGQSTGELFF	TGTGCCAGCAGTGAAATCGGGCAGAGCACCGGGGAGCTGTTTTTT
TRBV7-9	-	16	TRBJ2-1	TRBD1	CASSPNRGQSYNEQFF	TGTGCCAGCAGCCCCAACAGGGGGCAGTCCTACAATGAGCAGTTCTTC
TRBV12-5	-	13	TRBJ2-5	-	CASGSWSQETQYF	TGTGCTAGTGGTTCGTGGAGTCAAGAGACCCAGTACTTC
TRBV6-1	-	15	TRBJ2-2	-	CASSDPGQGTGELFF	TGTGCCAGCAGTGACCCGGGCCAAGGGACCGGGGAGCTGTTTTTT
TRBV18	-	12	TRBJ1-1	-	CASSPLGTEAFF	TGTGCCAGCTCACCCCTTGGCACTGAAGCTTTCTTT
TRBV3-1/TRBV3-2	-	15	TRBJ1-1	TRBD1	CASSQRQGARTEAFF	TGTGCCAGCAGCCAGAGACAGGGGGCGAGGACTGAAGCTTTCTTT
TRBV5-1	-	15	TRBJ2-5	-	CASSLAQAAQETQYF	TGCGCCAGCAGCTTGGCTCAGGCGGCACAAGAGACCCAGTACTTC
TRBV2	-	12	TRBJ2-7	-	CASSLGAYEQYF	TGTGCCAGCAGTCTAGGGGCTTACGAGCAGTACTTC
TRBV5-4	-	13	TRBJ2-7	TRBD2	CASSSGGAYEQYF	TGTGCCAGCAGCTCGGGGGGGGCGTACGAGCAGTACTTC
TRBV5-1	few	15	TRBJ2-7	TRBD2	CASSLLAGGTPEQYF	TGCGCCAGCAGCCTTTTAGCGGGGGGGACCCCGGAGCAGTACTTC
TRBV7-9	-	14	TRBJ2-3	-	CASSLRHNTDTQYF	TGTGCCAGCAGCCTCCGACACAACACAGATACGCAGTATTTT
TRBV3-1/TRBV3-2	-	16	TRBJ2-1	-	CASSQVQGPNYNEQFF	TGTGCCAGCAGCCAAGTCCAAGGACCCAACTACAATGAGCAGTTCTTC
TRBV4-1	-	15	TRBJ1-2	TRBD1	CASSQGKTGDYGYTF	TGCGCCAGCAGCCAAGGGAAGACAGGGGACTATGGCTACACCTTC
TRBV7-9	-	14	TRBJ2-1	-	CASSSGARYNEQFF	TGTGCCAGCAGCTCAGGGGCCCGCTACAATGAGCAGTTCTTC
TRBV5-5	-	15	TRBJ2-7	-	CASSLGGDTPYEQYF	TGTGCCAGCAGCTTGGGAGGCGACACCCCCTACGAGCAGTACTTC